These T cell receptor beta chains were read from a single sample in a study of cytomegalovirus exposure and HLA in healthy donors. Here immunoSEQ multiplex PCR was the method, and the copy in TCRdb shows in-frame clones only, minus some. The sample records about 82,000 clones, around 78% being singletons. The sequenced material came from PBMCs. These receptors came from a male donor in good health and CMV-seropositive. Both conserved end residues are part of each CDR3. The D gene is left open where the match is weak. Clone size is given for some rows only: seen once, a few or many times, or a class if the clone is expanded.

J: TRBJ2-5; V: TRBV5-8; size: few; D: .; CDR3: CASGRGQETQYF; DNA: TGTGCCAGCGGTCGGGGTCAAGAGACCCAGTACTTC
J: TRBJ1-6; V: TRBV5-6; size: .; D: .; CDR3: CASRRWYGYQRNNSPLHF; DNA: TGTGCCAGCAGACGTTGGTACGGCTACCAGCGTAATAATTCACCCCTCCACTTT
J: TRBJ1-4; V: TRBV2; size: .; D: .; CDR3: CASSEFARTNEKLFF; DNA: TGTGCCAGCAGTGAATTTGCGAGGACTAATGAAAAACTGTTTTTT
J: TRBJ1-2; V: TRBV4-1; size: .; D: TRBD1; CDR3: CASSHPWEETGGGSGYTF; DNA: TGCGCCAGCAGCCACCCCTGGGAGGAAACAGGGGGCGGCAGTGGCTACACCTTC
J: TRBJ2-7; V: TRBV6-5; size: .; D: TRBD1; CDR3: CASSYSTAGGHEQYF; DNA: TGTGCCAGCAGTTACTCGACGGCAGGGGGCCACGAGCAGTACTTC
J: TRBJ1-5; V: TRBV25-1; size: few; D: .; CDR3: CASSNREGGPNQPQHF; DNA: TGTGCCAGCAGTAATAGGGAGGGAGGCCCCAATCAGCCCCAGCATTTT
J: TRBJ1-5; V: TRBV6-5; size: few; D: .; CDR3: CASRQTGGSNQPQHF; DNA: TGTGCCAGCAGACAGACGGGGGGCTCCAATCAGCCCCAGCATTTT
J: TRBJ2-5; V: TRBV11-2; size: .; D: .; CDR3: CASSLASSGGRTQYF; DNA: TGTGCCAGCAGCTTAGCCTCTAGTGGGGGCCGGACCCAGTACTTC
J: TRBJ1-1; V: TRBV29-1; size: .; D: .; CDR3: CSGGQQNTEAFF; DNA: TGCAGCGGAGGACAGCAGAACACTGAAGCTTTCTTT
J: TRBJ2-1; V: TRBV27; size: .; D: TRBD2; CDR3: CASTGGADGNEQFF; DNA: TGTGCCAGCACCGGGGGGGCCGATGGCAATGAGCAGTTCTTC
J: TRBJ1-6; V: TRBV10-3; size: once; D: TRBD1; CDR3: CAIGQAEQFSPLHF; DNA: TGTGCCATCGGACAGGCGGAACAATTTTCACCCCTCCACTTT
J: TRBJ1-6; V: TRBV6-1; size: .; D: TRBD1; CDR3: CASSEVDRSSLHF; DNA: TGTGCCAGCAGTGAAGTGGACAGGTCGTCCCTCCACTTT
J: TRBJ2-7; V: TRBV28; size: .; D: TRBD1; CDR3: CASRRPGQGGEQYF; DNA: TGTGCCAGCAGAAGACCGGGACAGGGGGGGGAGCAGTACTTC
J: TRBJ2-3; V: TRBV10-3; size: .; D: .; CDR3: CAISEDGRFSTDTQYF; DNA: TGTGCCATCAGTGAGGACGGGAGATTTAGCACAGATACGCAGTATTTT
J: TRBJ2-1; V: TRBV7-8; size: .; D: TRBD2; CDR3: CASSLFGREGLYNEQFF; DNA: TGTGCCAGCAGCTTATTCGGTCGGGAGGGCCTTTACAATGAGCAGTTCTTC
J: TRBJ2-2; V: TRBV11-2; size: .; D: TRBD1; CDR3: CASSLRGDRGTGELFF; DNA: TGTGCCAGCAGCCTAAGGGGGGACAGGGGAACCGGGGAGCTGTTTTTT
J: TRBJ1-5; V: TRBV7-9; size: .; D: TRBD1; CDR3: CASSLAGTGSQPQHF; DNA: TGTGCCAGCAGCTTAGCCGGGACAGGGAGTCAGCCCCAGCATTTT
J: TRBJ2-1; V: TRBV6-5; size: once; D: .; CDR3: CASRGIRRSNEQFF; DNA: TGTGCCAGCAGAGGCATACGTAGGAGCAATGAGCAGTTCTTC
J: TRBJ2-7; V: TRBV4-1; size: .; D: TRBD1; CDR3: CASSQGTGGLDEQYF; DNA: TGCGCCAGCAGCCAAGGGACAGGGGGCTTGGACGAGCAGTACTTC
J: TRBJ2-2; V: TRBV28; size: .; D: TRBD1; CDR3: CASSLQGFNGELFF; DNA: TGTGCCAGCAGTCTACAGGGGTTCAACGGGGAGCTGTTTTTT
J: TRBJ2-3; V: TRBV5-4; size: .; D: .; CDR3: CASTSPQGSDTQYF; DNA: TGTGCCAGCACCTCGCCCCAGGGCTCAGATACGCAGTATTTT
J: TRBJ2-1; V: TRBV28; size: .; D: TRBD2; CDR3: CASSTHLIAGESYEQFF; DNA: TGTGCCAGCAGCACGCACCTAATAGCGGGAGAGTCGTATGAGCAGTTCTTC
J: TRBJ2-5; V: TRBV5-6; size: .; D: TRBD1; CDR3: CASSPDRGLQETQYF; DNA: TGTGCCAGCAGTCCCGACAGGGGCCTCCAAGAGACCCAGTACTTC
J: TRBJ1-3; V: TRBV7-6; size: .; D: .; CDR3: CASSRGDSGNTIYF; DNA: TGTGCCAGCAGCCGAGGCGACTCTGGAAACACCATATATTTT
J: TRBJ2-7; V: TRBV7-9; size: .; D: TRBD2; CDR3: CSSSSFTAGDYEQYF; DNA: TGTTCCAGCAGCTCCTTTACAGCGGGGGACTACGAGCAGTACTTC
J: TRBJ2-3; V: TRBV6-5; size: .; D: TRBD2; CDR3: CASCLAEPRTDTQYF; DNA: TGTGCCAGCTGTCTAGCGGAGCCTCGTACAGATACGCAGTATTTT
J: TRBJ2-2; V: TRBV4-1; size: .; D: .; CDR3: CASNPSLRRDLTELFF; DNA: TGCGCCAGCAACCCAAGTCTAAGGAGGGACCTAACAGAGCTGTTTTTT
J: TRBJ1-5; V: TRBV7-2; size: .; D: .; CDR3: CASSLGQNQPQHF; DNA: TGTGCCAGCAGCTTAGGACAGAATCAGCCCCAGCATTTT
J: TRBJ2-3; V: TRBV11-3; size: few; D: TRBD2; CDR3: CASSLVGRAGEDTQYF; DNA: TGTGCCAGCAGCTTAGTAGGACGAGCGGGAGAAGATACGCAGTATTTT
J: TRBJ1-5; V: TRBV18; size: once; D: TRBD1; CDR3: CASSWDRVGGQPQHF; DNA: TGTGCCAGCTCATGGGACAGGGTGGGTGGACAGCCCCAGCATTTT
J: TRBJ2-3; V: TRBV2; size: .; D: .; CDR3: CASSQERGTRSPTDTQYF; DNA: TGTGCCAGCAGTCAGGAACGGGGGACGAGAAGTCCCACAGATACGCAGTATTTT
J: TRBJ1-1; V: TRBV29-1; size: .; D: .; CDR3: CSVGGRQSRTEAFF; DNA: TGCAGCGTTGGGGGGCGACAGAGTAGGACTGAAGCTTTCTTT
J: TRBJ2-3; V: TRBV7-3; size: few; D: .; CDR3: CASSLFGLSTDTQYF; DNA: TGTGCCAGCAGCTTATTCGGACTCAGCACAGATACGCAGTATTTT
J: TRBJ1-2; V: TRBV5-8; size: .; D: TRBD1; CDR3: CASSYRDRARGYTF; DNA: TGTGCCAGCAGCTACCGGGACAGGGCCAGGGGCTACACCTTC
J: TRBJ2-3; V: TRBV7-2; size: .; D: TRBD2; CDR3: CASSLETGAGVLSDTQYF; DNA: TGTGCCAGCAGCTTAGAAACAGGAGCGGGAGTTCTATCAGATACGCAGTATTTT
J: TRBJ2-2; V: TRBV4-2; size: .; D: .; CDR3: CASSQETRGETGELFF; DNA: TGTGCCAGCAGCCAAGAAACCCGGGGAGAAACCGGGGAGCTGTTTTTT
J: TRBJ2-3; V: TRBV5-1; size: .; D: TRBD2; CDR3: CASAYTAGGSTDTQYF; DNA: TGCGCCAGCGCTTATACAGCGGGAGGGAGCACAGATACGCAGTATTTT
J: TRBJ1-1; V: TRBV18; size: .; D: .; CDR3: CASSPKIYQSGETEAFF; DNA: TGTGCCAGCTCACCCAAGATATACCAATCAGGGGAAACTGAAGCTTTCTTT
J: TRBJ1-3; V: TRBV4-1; size: .; D: .; CDR3: CASSQGSIRGISGNTIYF; DNA: TGCGCCAGCAGCCAAGGAAGTATTAGGGGAATTTCTGGAAACACCATATATTTT
J: TRBJ1-4; V: TRBV6-1; size: few; D: .; CDR3: CASSWAEYEKLFF; DNA: TGTGCCAGCAGTTGGGCAGAATATGAAAAACTGTTTTTT
J: TRBJ2-7; V: TRBV5-1; size: .; D: .; CDR3: CASSLSVGLYEQYF; DNA: TGCGCCAGCAGCTTGTCGGTGGGCCTCTACGAGCAGTACTTC
J: TRBJ2-1; V: TRBV7-9; size: .; D: .; CDR3: CASSPAGSEQFF; DNA: TGTGCCAGCAGCCCCGCCGGGAGTGAGCAGTTCTTC
J: TRBJ2-7; V: TRBV14; size: .; D: .; CDR3: CASSQAYGETYEQYF; DNA: TGTGCCAGCAGCCAAGCTTATGGGGAGACCTACGAGCAGTACTTC
J: TRBJ2-3; V: TRBV7-2; size: .; D: TRBD2; CDR3: CASSAGLAGVTDTQYF; DNA: TGTGCCAGCAGTGCTGGGCTAGCGGGGGTCACAGATACGCAGTATTTT
J: TRBJ2-1; V: TRBV5-1; size: .; D: .; CDR3: CASSLGTTIREQFF; DNA: TGCGCCAGCAGCTTGGGGACAACTATCCGTGAGCAGTTCTTC
J: TRBJ1-2; V: TRBV7-2; size: .; D: .; CDR3: CASIYIDGLYGYTF; DNA: TGTGCCAGCATCTATATAGACGGACTCTATGGCTACACCTTC
J: TRBJ2-5; V: TRBV27; size: once; D: TRBD2; CDR3: CASSWGGVGETQYF; DNA: TGTGCCAGCAGCTGGGGGGGGGTAGGAGAGACCCAGTACTTC